This T cell receptor beta chain was captured by sequencing in a study of blood T cell repertoires in COVID-19. The germline V gene encodes CDR1 LNHDA and CDR2 SQIVND (reference sequence). CDR3 length: 15 residues. Trimming took off 6 bases at V and 5 bases at J, with 16 bases between the two ends. Study processing details: Reference gene primer amplification gave nucleated cell count estimates. Libraries were prepared by immunoSEQ multiplex PCR; TCRdb keeps only in-frame clonotypes and omits some of them. Clone size and V and J calls were adopted from that table, with D and trimming inferred from the DNA. The table has approximately 220,000 clones, 65% to 90% seen once.

This TCR derives from a woman in her seventies with acute or convalescent COVID-19. The sequenced sample consisted of peripheral blood. The chain links TRBV19 to TRBJ1-4; a weak D match, TRBD1 (5 bases). This CDR3 reads CASSSNRFGNEKLFF. CDR3 sequence (DNA): TGTGCCAGTAGCTCCAACAGGTTCGGGAATGAAAAACTGTTTTTT.